The present T cell receptor (beta chain) was sequenced within a study of blood T cell repertoires in COVID-19. TCRdb's copy holds only in-frame clones and misses some; the assay was immunoSEQ multiplex PCR. Of some 280,000 clones listed, approximately 91% were seen once; the top ten hold under 15%. The sequencing sample was made of peripheral blood. The clonotype comes from a woman aged 60-70 years with acute or convalescent COVID-19.

DNA for the CDR3: TGCAGCGGGACAGGGGGAGAGGAGGGCTACACCTTC. Residues: CSGTGGEEGYTF. This chain joins TRBV29-1 and TRBJ1-2; 10 nucleotides match TRBD1. CDR3 size: 12 residues. The V gene end was trimmed by 7 bases and the J gene end by 8 bases; junction bases not matched to a gene: 7. Germline V gene data show CDR1 as SQVTM and CDR2 as ANQGSEA.